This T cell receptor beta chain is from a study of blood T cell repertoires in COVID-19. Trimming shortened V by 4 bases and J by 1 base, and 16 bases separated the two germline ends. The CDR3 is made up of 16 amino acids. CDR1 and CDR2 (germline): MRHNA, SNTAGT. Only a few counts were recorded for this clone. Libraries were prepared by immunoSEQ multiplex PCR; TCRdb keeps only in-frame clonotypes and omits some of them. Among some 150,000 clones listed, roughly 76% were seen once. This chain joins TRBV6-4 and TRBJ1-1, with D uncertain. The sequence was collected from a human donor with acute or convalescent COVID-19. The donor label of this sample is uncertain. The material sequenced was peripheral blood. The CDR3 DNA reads TGTGCCAGCAGTGGCACCGCGAGGCGGAAGAACACTGAAGCTTTCTTT. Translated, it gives CASSGTARRKNTEAFF.